This passage covers 11 T cell receptor beta chains from one sample sequenced in a study of blood T cell repertoires in COVID-19. Measured with immunoSEQ multiplex PCR; TCRdb has only the in-frame clones, and not every one. This table holds about 170,000 clones, more than 75% found once. The sequenced material came from PBMCs or T cells enriched from blood (not recorded which). All receptors come from a human donor with acute COVID-19. The donor label of this sample is uncertain.

The chain employs TRBV5-4 and TRBJ2-3, with 7 bases identical to TRBD1. Germline CDR1 is SGHNT and CDR2 is YYREEE (reference sequence). The junction had 12 bases not matched to a gene; V was cut back by 3 bases and J by 5 bases. This CDR3 has 16 residues. For the CDR3, the DNA is TGTGCCAGCAGCTCCTGGACAGGCGGATGGGAAGATACGCAGTATTTT. It translates to CASSSWTGGWEDTQYF.

The V gene is TRBV9, the J gene TRBJ2-3; D may be TRBD1 (5 bases). Germline-derived CDR1 and CDR2 are SGDLS and YYNGEE. Trimming pared 7 bases from V and 5 bases from J, leaving 14 bases between. The CDR3 consists of 13 residues. The CDR3 region is CASEGPTGDTQYF. DNA for the CDR3: TGTGCCAGCGAAGGGCCTACAGGAGATACGCAGTATTTT.

The rearrangement links TRBV6-5 to TRBJ1-5, with 11 bases that match TRBD1. V was clipped by 7 bases and J by 5 bases; unmatched bases: 7. CDR1 is MNHEY and CDR2 is SVGAGI in the germline V gene. This CDR3 comprises 15 residues. The CDR3 loop is CASKRTGQGDQPQHF. The DNA of the CDR3 is TGTGCCAGCAAACGCACGGGACAGGGGGATCAGCCCCAGCATTTT.

The rearrangement links TRBV6-5 to TRBJ1-6, with no clear D. The germline gives CDR1 MNHEY, CDR2 SVGAGI. The CDR3 runs to 15 residues. V was cut by 2 bases and J by 0 bases, with 5 bases left in between. This CDR3 reads CASSYGVSYNSPLHF. The CDR3 DNA is TGTGCCAGCAGTTACGGAGTCTCCTATAATTCACCCCTCCACTTT.

This clone was detected only once. The chain employs TRBV7-6 and TRBJ2-7; 8 bases map to TRBD2. The CDR3 is 14 residues long. Germline-derived CDR1 and CDR2 are SGHVS and FNYEAQ. With 4 bases clipped from V and 4 bases from J, the junction kept 6 bases outside the gene matches. CDR3 DNA: TGTGCCAGCAGCTCCCCGGGACTAGAATACGAGCAGTACTTC. Its translation is CASSSPGLEYEQYF.

The V and J genes are TRBV6-5 and TRBJ1-4; TRBD1 matches 8 bases. Germline CDR1 reads MNHEY; CDR2 reads SVGAGI. The V gene end was trimmed by 8 bases and the J gene end by 10 bases; junction bases not matched to a gene: 15. The CDR3 covers 15 residues. CDR3 sequence reads: CASASGWQGAGKLFF. DNA for the CDR3: TGTGCCAGCGCTTCAGGGTGGCAGGGGGCGGGAAAACTGTTTTTT.

The chain has TRBV7-3 and TRBJ2-2; no reliable D call. Germline V CDR1 and CDR2: SGHTA, FQGTGA. V gave up 2 bases and J gave up 6 bases, with 10 bases separating them. There are 14 residues in the CDR3. CDR3 in amino acids: CASSLGPSAGELFF. CDR3 nucleotide sequence: TGTGCCAGCAGCTTAGGTCCCTCGGCCGGGGAGCTGTTTTTT.

This chain links TRBV5-1 with TRBJ2-2, with TRBD2 matching 10 bases. The V segment lost 0 bases and the J segment 5 bases; nucleotides outside the gene matches: 1. Germline CDR1 SGHRS, CDR2 YFSETQ. This CDR3 spans 15 amino acids. CDR3 sequence: CASSLVAGGTGELFF. The CDR3 DNA is TGCGCCAGCAGCTTGGTAGCGGGGGGTACCGGGGAGCTGTTTTTT. Full variable domain (missing parts from reference TRBV5-1 and TRBJ2-2): KAGVTQTPRYLIKTRGQQVTLSCSPISGHRSVSWYQQTPGQGLQFLFEYFSETQRNKGNFPGRFSGRQFSNSRSEMNVSTLELGDSALYLCASSLVAGGTGELFFGEGSRLTVL.

This chain links TRBV7-8 with TRBJ2-5, with TRBD1 as a possible D gene (6 bases). The CDR3 length is 14 residues. The V gene's germline CDR1 is SGHVS and CDR2 FQNEAQ. Trimming took 1 base from V and 5 from J, leaving 11 bases between them. The CDR3 region has the DNA TGTGCCAGCAGCTTAGTAGTAAGGGGGGAGACCCAGTACTTC. This codes for CASSLVVRGETQYF.

The V gene is TRBV7-3, the J gene TRBJ2-1, with TRBD2 matching over 9 bases. Germline lookup yields CDR1 SGHTA and CDR2 FQGTGA. The junction had 4 bases not matched to a gene; V was cut back by 5 bases and J by 5 bases. The CDR3 is 14 residues long. The CDR3 here is CASSPTSGNNEQFF. DNA for the CDR3: TGTGCCAGCAGCCCGACTAGCGGCAACAATGAGCAGTTCTTC.

This chain connects TRBV5-1 to TRBJ1-2; 9 bases align to TRBD1. Trimming took 0 bases from V and 1 from J; bases not matched to a gene: 4. The CDR3 runs 16 residues. Germline V lookup: CDR1 SGHRS, CDR2 YFSETQ. The CDR3 region has the DNA TGCGCCAGCAGCTTGGAAGGGGGACAGGGTAACTATGGCTACACCTTC. Its protein product is CASSLEGGQGNYGYTF.